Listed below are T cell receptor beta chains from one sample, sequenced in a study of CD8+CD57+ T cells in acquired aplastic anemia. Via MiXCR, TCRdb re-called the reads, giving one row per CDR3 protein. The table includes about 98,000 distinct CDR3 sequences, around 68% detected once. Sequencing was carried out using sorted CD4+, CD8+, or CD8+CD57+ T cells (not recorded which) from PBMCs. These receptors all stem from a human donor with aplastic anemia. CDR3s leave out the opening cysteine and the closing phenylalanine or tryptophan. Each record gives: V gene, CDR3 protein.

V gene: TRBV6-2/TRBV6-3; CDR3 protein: ASSYLPEGRIYGYT
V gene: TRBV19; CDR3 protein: ASRGQGIYEQY
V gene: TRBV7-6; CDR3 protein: ASSEGNEQF
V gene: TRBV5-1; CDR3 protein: ASSGRGFHEQY
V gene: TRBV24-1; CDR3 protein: ATSDLAADSYNEQF
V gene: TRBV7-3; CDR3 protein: ASSLTAGGQETQY
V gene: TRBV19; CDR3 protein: ASSQGTGSGELF
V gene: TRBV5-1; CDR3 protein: ASSKKLAGGTDTQY
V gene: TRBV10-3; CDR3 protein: AISPGQNLETQY
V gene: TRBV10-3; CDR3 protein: AIGSEASTDTRY
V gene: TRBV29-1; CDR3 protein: SVARTGGTEAF
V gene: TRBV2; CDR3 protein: ASITWGRTNSPLH
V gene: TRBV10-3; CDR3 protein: AISESTPRGYNSPLH
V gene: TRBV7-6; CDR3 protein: ASSLATGVYEQY
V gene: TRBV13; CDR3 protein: ASRDGSYEQY
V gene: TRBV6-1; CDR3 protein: ASSDWGAPNQPQH
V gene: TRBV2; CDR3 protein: ASRASGRGTQY
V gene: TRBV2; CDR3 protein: ASTLQGSNSPLH
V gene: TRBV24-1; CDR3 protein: ATSDGTGYGYT
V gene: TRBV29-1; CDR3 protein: SVERGRLGNEQF
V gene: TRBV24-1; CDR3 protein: ATSDPQGKGYT
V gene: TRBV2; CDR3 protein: ASTGRPDDNSPLL
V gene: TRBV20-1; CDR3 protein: SARDNEARRNTEAF
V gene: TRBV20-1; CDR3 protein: SARGQVGDLTEAF
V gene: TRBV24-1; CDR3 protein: ATRGPNSYEQY
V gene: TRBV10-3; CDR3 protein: AIGRGGSPYEQY
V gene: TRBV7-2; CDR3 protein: ASRGQGQGSYGYT
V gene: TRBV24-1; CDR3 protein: ATSDSRQGGYEQY
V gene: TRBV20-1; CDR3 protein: SATPQGNEQY
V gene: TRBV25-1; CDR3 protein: ASRSGTGNTIY
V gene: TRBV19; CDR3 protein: ASRGPGYT
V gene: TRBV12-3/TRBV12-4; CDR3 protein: ASSIGGWAYEQY
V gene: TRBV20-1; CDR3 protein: SARVGSGSQSAQH
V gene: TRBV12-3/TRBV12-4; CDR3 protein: ASRGSGANVLT
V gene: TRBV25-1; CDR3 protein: ASSEGGARIH
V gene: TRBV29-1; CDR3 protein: SVEVTAFYGYT
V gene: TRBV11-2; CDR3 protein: ASSLVDRPRVNTEAF
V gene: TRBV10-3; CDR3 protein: AISGGQGLYNEQF